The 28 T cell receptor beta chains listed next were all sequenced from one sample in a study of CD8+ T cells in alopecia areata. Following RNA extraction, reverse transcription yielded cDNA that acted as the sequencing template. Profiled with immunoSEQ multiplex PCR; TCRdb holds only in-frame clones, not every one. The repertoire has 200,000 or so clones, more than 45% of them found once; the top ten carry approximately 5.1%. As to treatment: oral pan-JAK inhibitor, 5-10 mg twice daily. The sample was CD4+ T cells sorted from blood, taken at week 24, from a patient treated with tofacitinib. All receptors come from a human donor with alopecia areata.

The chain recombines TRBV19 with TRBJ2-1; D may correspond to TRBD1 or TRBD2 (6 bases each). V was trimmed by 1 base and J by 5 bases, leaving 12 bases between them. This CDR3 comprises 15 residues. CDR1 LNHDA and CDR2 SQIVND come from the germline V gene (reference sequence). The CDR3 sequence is CASSIGGALNNEQFF. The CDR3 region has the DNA TGTGCCAGTAGTATAGGGGGGGCGCTTAACAATGAGCAGTTCTTC.

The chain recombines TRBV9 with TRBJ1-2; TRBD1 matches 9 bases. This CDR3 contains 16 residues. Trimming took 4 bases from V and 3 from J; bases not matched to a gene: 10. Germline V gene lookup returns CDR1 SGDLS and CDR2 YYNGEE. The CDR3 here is CASSPRGDRDDYGYTF. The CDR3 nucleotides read TGTGCCAGCAGCCCCAGGGGGGACAGGGACGACTATGGCTACACCTTC.

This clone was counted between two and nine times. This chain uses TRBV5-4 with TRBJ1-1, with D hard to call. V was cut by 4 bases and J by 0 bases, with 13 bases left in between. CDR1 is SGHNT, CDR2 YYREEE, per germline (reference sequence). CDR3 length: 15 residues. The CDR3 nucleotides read TGTGCCAGCAGCCCTTACGCGACGGTGAACACTGAAGCTTTCTTT. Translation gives CASSPYATVNTEAFF.

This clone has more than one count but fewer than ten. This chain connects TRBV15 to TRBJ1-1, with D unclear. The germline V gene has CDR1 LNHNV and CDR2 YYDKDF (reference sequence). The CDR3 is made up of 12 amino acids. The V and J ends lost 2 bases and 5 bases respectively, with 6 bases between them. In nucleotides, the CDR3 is TGTGCCACCAGCAGACTCTCTACTGAAGCTTTCTTT. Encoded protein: CATSRLSTEAFF.

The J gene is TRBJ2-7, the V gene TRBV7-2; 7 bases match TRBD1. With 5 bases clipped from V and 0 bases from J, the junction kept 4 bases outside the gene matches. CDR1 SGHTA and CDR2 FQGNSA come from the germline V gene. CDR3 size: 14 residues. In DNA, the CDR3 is TGTGCCAGCAGCGTCGGGACAGACTCCTACGAGCAGTACTTC. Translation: CASSVGTDSYEQYF.

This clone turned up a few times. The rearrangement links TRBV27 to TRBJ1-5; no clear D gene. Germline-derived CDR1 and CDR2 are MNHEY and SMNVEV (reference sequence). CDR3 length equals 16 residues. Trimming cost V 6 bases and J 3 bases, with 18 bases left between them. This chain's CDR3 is CASSEKMGHYNQPQHF. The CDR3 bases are TGTGCCAGCAGCGAGAAAATGGGTCACTACAATCAGCCCCAGCATTTT.

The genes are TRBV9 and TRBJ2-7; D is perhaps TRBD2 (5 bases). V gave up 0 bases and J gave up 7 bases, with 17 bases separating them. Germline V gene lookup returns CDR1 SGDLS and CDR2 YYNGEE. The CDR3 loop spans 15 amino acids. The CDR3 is CASSVALVGVSEQYF. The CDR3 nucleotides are TGTGCCAGCAGCGTAGCACTGGTCGGGGTCTCAGAGCAGTACTTC.

The DNA for the CDR3 is TGTGCCTGGAGTGCGGGCAGTCACAATGAGCAGTTCTTC. This translates into CAWSAGSHNEQFF. The chain links TRBV30 to TRBJ2-1; D unclear. The CDR3 runs to 13 residues. V was pared by 1 base and J by 5 bases, with 9 bases between. From germline, CDR1 is GTSNPN and CDR2 SVGIG (reference sequence). Looking up the rest from reference TRBV30 and TRBJ2-1 gives the full variable domain: SQTIHQWPATLVQPVGSPLSLECTVEGTSNPNLYWYRQAAGRGLQLLFYSVGIGQISSEVPQNLSASRPQDRQFILSSKKLLLSDSGFYLCAWSAGSHNEQFFGPGTRLTVL.

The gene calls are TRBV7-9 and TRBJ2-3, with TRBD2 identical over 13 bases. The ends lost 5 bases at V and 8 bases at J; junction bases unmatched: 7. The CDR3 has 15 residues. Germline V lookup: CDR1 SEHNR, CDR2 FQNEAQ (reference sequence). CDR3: CASSRTSGGMATQYF. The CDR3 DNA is TGTGCCAGCAGCCGGACTAGCGGGGGAATGGCTACGCAGTATTTT.

CDR3 loop: CASSKENYGYTF. The CDR3 DNA follows: TGCGCCAGCAGCAAGGAAAACTATGGCTACACCTTC. J is TRBJ1-2 and V is TRBV5-1, with D unresolved. Germline CDR1 reads SGHRS; CDR2 reads YFSETQ. V was shortened by 4 bases and J by 2 bases, with 6 bases between the two germline ends. This CDR3 has 12 residues.

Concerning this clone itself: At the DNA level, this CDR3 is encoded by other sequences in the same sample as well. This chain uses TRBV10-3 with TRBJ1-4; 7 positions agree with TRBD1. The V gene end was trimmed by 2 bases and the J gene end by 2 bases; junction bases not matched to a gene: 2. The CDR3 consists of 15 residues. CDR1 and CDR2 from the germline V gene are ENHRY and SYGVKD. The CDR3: CAISEQDRTNEKLFF. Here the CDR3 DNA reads TGTGCCATCAGTGAGCAGGACAGGACTAATGAAAAACTGTTTTTT.

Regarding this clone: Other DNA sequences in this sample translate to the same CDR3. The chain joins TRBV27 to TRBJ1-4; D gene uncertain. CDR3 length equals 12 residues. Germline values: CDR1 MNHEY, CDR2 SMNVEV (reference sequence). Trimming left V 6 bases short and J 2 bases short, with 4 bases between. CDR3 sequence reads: CASRQTNEKLFF. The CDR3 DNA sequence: TGTGCCAGCAGACAGACTAATGAAAAACTGTTTTTT.

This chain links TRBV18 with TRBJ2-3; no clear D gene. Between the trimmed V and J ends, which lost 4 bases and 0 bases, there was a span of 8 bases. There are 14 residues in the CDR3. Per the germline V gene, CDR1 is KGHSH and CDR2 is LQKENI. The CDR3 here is CASSRPSSTDTQYF. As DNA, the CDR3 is TGTGCCAGCTCACGTCCCTCTAGCACAGATACGCAGTATTTT.

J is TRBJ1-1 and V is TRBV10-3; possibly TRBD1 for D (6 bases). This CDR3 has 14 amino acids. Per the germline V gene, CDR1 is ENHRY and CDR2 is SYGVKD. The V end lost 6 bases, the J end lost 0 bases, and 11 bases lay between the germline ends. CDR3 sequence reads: CAISERTVNTEAFF. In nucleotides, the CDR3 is TGTGCCATCAGCGAAAGGACAGTGAACACTGAAGCTTTCTTT.

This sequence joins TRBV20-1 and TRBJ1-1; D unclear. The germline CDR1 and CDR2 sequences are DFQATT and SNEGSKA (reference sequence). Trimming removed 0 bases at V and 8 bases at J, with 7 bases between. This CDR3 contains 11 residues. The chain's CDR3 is CSARDLEEAFF. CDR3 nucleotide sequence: TGCAGTGCTAGAGATTTGGAGGAAGCTTTCTTT.

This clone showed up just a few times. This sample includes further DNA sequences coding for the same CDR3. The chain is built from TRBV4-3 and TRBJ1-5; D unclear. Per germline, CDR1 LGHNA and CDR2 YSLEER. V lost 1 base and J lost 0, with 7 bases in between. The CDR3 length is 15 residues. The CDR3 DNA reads TGCGCCAGCAGCCAAGGAGGTAATAGCAATCAGCCCCAGCATTTT. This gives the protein CASSQGGNSNQPQHF.

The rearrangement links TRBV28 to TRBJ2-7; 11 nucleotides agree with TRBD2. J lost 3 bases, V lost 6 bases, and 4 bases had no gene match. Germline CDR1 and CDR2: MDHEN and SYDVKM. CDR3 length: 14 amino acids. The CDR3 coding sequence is TGTGCCAGCAGCTCCGGGACTAGCGGCTACGAGCAGTACTTC. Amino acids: CASSSGTSGYEQYF.

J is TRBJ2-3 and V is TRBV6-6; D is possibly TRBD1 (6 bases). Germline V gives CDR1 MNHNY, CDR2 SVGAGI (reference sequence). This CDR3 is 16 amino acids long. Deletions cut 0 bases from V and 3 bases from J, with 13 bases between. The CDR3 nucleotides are TGTGCCAGCAGTTACTCGACAGGTACGGCGACAGATACGCAGTATTTT. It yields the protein CASSYSTGTATDTQYF.

This CDR3 is CASSLGLHNEQFF. DNA of the CDR3: TGCGCCAGCAGCTTGGGACTGCACAATGAGCAGTTCTTC. The chain links TRBV5-1 to TRBJ2-1; D gene uncertain. CDR3 length: 13 residues. V was shortened by 0 bases and J by 5 bases, with 6 bases between the two germline ends. The V gene's germline CDR1 is SGHRS and CDR2 YFSETQ.

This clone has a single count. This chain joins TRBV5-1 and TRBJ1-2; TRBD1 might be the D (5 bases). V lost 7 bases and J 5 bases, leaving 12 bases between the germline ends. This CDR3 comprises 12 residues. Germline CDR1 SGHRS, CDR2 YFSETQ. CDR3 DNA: TGCGCCAGCTCCCCCTCAGGGTATGGCTACACCTTC. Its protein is CASSPSGYGYTF.

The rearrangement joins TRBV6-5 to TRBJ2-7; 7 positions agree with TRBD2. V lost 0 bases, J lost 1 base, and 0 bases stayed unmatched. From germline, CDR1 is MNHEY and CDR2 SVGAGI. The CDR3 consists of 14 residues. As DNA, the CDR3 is TGTGCCAGCAGTTACTCGCGGGAGTCCTACGAGCAGTACTTC. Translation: CASSYSRESYEQYF.

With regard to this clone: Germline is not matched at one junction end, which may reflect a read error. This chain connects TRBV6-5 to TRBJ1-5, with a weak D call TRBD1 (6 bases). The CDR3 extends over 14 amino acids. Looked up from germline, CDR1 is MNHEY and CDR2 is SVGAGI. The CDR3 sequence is CAISSTGDNQPQHF. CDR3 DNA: TGTGCCATCAGTTCGACAGGAGACAATCAGCCCCAGCATTTT.

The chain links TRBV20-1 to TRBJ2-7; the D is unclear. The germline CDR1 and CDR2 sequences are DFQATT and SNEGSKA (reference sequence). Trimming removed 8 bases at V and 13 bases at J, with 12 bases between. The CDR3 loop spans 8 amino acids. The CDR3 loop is CSPTGLYF. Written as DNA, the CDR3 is TGCAGTCCCACCGGGCTATACTTC.

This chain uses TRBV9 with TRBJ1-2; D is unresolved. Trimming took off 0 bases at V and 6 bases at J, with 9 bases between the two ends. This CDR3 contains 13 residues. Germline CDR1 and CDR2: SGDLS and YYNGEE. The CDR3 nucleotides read TGTGCCAGCAGCGTAGACGGGAGCCATGGCTACACCTTC. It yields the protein CASSVDGSHGYTF.

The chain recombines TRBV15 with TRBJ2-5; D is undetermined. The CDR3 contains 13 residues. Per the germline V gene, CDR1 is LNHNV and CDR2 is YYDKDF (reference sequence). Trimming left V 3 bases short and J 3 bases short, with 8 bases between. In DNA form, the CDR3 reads TGTGCCACCAGCAGGGCTGCAAAAGAGACCCAGTACTTC. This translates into CATSRAAKETQYF.

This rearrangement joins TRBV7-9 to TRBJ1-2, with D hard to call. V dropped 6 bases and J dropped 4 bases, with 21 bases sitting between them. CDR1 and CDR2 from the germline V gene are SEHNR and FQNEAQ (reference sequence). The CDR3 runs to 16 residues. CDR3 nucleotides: TGTGCCAGCAGTCAGACACCCCCTCGAATTAGCTATGGCTACACCTTC. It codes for CASSQTPPRISYGYTF. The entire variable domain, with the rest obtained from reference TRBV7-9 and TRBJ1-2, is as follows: DTGVSQNPRHKITKRGQNVTFRCDPISEHNRLYWYRQTLGQGPEFLTYFQNEAQLEKSRLLSDRFSAERPKGSFSTLEIQRTEQGDSAMYLCASSQTPPRISYGYTFGSGTRLTVV.

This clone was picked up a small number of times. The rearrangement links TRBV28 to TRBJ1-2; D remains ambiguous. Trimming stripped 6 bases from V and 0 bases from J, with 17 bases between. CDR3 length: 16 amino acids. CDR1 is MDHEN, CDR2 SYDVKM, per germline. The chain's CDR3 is CASSLEGYEANYGYTF. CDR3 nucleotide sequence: TGTGCCAGCAGCTTGGAGGGATACGAGGCTAACTATGGCTACACCTTC.

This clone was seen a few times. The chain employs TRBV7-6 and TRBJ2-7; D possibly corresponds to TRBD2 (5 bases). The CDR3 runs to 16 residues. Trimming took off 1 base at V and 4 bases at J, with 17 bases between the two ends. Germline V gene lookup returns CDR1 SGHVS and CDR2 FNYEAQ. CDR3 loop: CASSLGFSSEGYEQYF. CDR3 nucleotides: TGTGCCAGCAGCTTAGGTTTCAGTAGCGAAGGATACGAGCAGTACTTC.